The next 18 T cell receptor beta chains were all read from a single sample in a study of T cell responses to AZD1222 COVID-19 vaccine. Libraries were prepared by immunoSEQ multiplex PCR; TCRdb keeps only in-frame clonotypes and omits some of them. The sample has 90,000 to 120,000 clones, around 90% seen once. This sample comprised peripheral blood, obtained on day 0 of AZD1222 vaccination. These receptors came from an adult in good health.

This clone occurred a few times. V gene TRBV7-3 combines with J gene TRBJ1-6, with D unresolved. CDR3 length: 14 residues. V was shortened by 2 bases and J by 7 bases, with 9 bases between the two germline ends. Germline CDR1 and CDR2: SGHTA and FQGTGA. CDR3 bases: TGTGCCAGCAGCTTAGGCCTACAGAATTCACCCCTCCACTTT. It encodes CASSLGLQNSPLHF.

This clone is a singleton in its sample. The chain employs TRBV3-1 (or the pseudogene TRBV3-2) and TRBJ1-2, with D uncertain. The CDR3 runs to 16 residues. Germline CDR1 and CDR2: LGHDT and YNNKEL (reference sequence). V was trimmed by 5 bases and J by 2 bases, leaving 18 bases between them. CDR3 protein: CASSYLSTGRNYGYTF. The CDR3 DNA sequence: TGTGCCAGCAGCTACCTTAGTACGGGCAGAAACTATGGCTACACCTTC.

V and J are TRBV6-5 and TRBJ1-1, with unresolved D. This CDR3 region has 13 residues. The germline gives CDR1 MNHEY, CDR2 SVGAGI. V dropped 4 bases and J dropped 1 base, with 7 bases sitting between them. This chain's CDR3 is CASSFIGNTEAFF. CDR3 nucleotides: TGTGCCAGCAGTTTCATAGGGAACACTGAAGCTTTCTTT.

This chain connects TRBV5-1 to TRBJ1-1; D remains ambiguous. The V gene's germline CDR1 is SGHRS and CDR2 YFSETQ. The germline V and J ends were trimmed by 5 bases and 2 bases, with 13 bases remaining between them. This CDR3 region has 14 residues. The CDR3 bases are TGCGCCAGCAGGTCCTTCCGGGCCAACACTGAAGCTTTCTTT. Translation gives CASRSFRANTEAFF.

This clone appeared once. The V call is TRBV11-3, the J call TRBJ1-2; tentative D call: TRBD1 (6 bases). Germline CDR1 and CDR2: SGHNT and YENEEA. V shed 4 bases and J shed 8 bases, with 14 bases lying between them. This CDR3 comprises 13 residues. Here the CDR3 reads CASSSSGGAGYTF. The CDR3 DNA is TGTGCCAGCAGCTCATCGGGGGGGGCCGGCTACACCTTC.

The chain employs TRBV19 and TRBJ2-3; TRBD2 matches 8 bases. The germline V gene has CDR1 LNHDA and CDR2 SQIVND (reference sequence). The ends lost 11 bases at V and 2 bases at J; junction bases unmatched: 12. The CDR3 length is 15 residues. The DNA of the CDR3 is TGTGCCGTGGGGCCCCTAGCGGGCCCCACAGATACGCAGTATTTT. Protein product: CAVGPLAGPTDTQYF.

The genes are TRBV19 and TRBJ2-5; a weak D match, TRBD2 (6 bases). Germline values: CDR1 LNHDA, CDR2 SQIVND (reference sequence). The V end was cut by 6 bases, the J end by 2 bases, with 13 bases between. This CDR3 is 14 amino acids long. The CDR3 reads CASRGGGSQETQYF. CDR3 DNA: TGTGCCAGTAGGGGGGGAGGCTCTCAAGAGACCCAGTACTTC.

CDR3 region: CASSLGSSREKLFF. CDR3 nucleotides: TGTGCCAGCAGCCTTGGATCATCTAGGGAAAAACTGTTTTTT. The J gene is TRBJ1-4, the V gene TRBV28, with D unresolved. Germline-derived CDR1 and CDR2 are MDHEN and SYDVKM. The CDR3 extends over 14 amino acids. V gave up 6 bases and J gave up 8 bases, with 16 bases separating them.

The rearrangement links TRBV28 to TRBJ1-1; D might be TRBD1 (5 bases). The V and J ends lost 2 bases and 3 bases respectively, with 7 bases between them. The CDR3 contains 13 residues. From germline, CDR1 is MDHEN and CDR2 SYDVKM. The chain's CDR3 is CASSLVGDTEAFF. The CDR3 coding sequence is TGTGCCAGCAGTTTAGTGGGGGACACTGAAGCTTTCTTT. The whole variable domain, remainder taken from reference TRBV28 and TRBJ1-1, is DVKVTQSSRYLVKRTGEKVFLECVQDMDHENMFWYRQDPGLGLRLIYFSYDVKMKEKGDIPEGYSVSREKKERFSLILESASTNQTSMYLCASSLVGDTEAFFGQGTRLTVV.

The chain couples TRBV11-3 to TRBJ2-2, with D maybe TRBD1 (5 bases). The V gene lost 4 bases and the J gene lost 1 base, with 7 bases spanning the gap. The CDR3 length is 14 residues. Germline assignment: CDR1 SGHNT and CDR2 YENEEA. The CDR3 nucleotides read TGTGCCAGCAGCTCCAGGGAGAACACCGGGGAGCTGTTTTTT. This codes for CASSSRENTGELFF. The entire variable domain, with the rest obtained from reference TRBV11-3 and TRBJ2-2, is as follows: EAGVVQSPRYKIIEKKQPVAFWCNPISGHNTLYWYLQNLGQGPELLIRYENEEAVDDSQLPKDRFSAERLKGVDSTLKIQPAELGDSAVYLCASSSRENTGELFFGEGSRLTVL.

The chain has TRBV11-2 and TRBJ2-7; 8 bases match TRBD1. This CDR3 has 15 residues. CDR1 is SGHAT, CDR2 FQNNGV, per germline. The J segment lost 0 bases and the V segment lost 0 bases, leaving 1 base of the junction unmatched. CDR3 DNA sequence: TGTGCCAGCAGCTTAGACGGACAGGGCTCCTACGAGCAGTACTTC. It codes for CASSLDGQGSYEQYF.

This rearrangement joins TRBV7-8 to TRBJ1-2; D call uncertain. Germline V gene data show CDR1 as SGHVS and CDR2 as FQNEAQ. The V end was cut by 5 bases, the J end by 2 bases, with 12 bases between. CDR3 length: 14 residues. CDR3 bases: TGTGCCAGCAGCCACTTTGAGGAGAACTATGGCTACACCTTC. This gives the protein CASSHFEENYGYTF. Full variable domain (missing parts from reference TRBV7-8 and TRBJ1-2): GAGVSQSPRYKVAKRGQDVALRCDPISGHVSLFWYQQALGQGPEFLTYFQNEAQLDKSGLPSDRFFAERPEGSVSTLKIQRTQQEDSAVYLCASSHFEENYGYTFGSGTRLTVV.

The gene calls are TRBV28 and TRBJ2-7, with a tentative D call TRBD1 (8 bases). Trimming cost V 2 bases and J 7 bases, with 18 bases left between them. The CDR3 extends over 15 amino acids. Germline assignment: CDR1 MDHEN and CDR2 SYDVKM. CDR3 DNA sequence: TGTGCCAGCAGTTTACCCGGACAGGGAGGGAGGGAGCAGTACTTC. Encoded protein: CASSLPGQGGREQYF.

This sequence joins TRBV24-1 and TRBJ2-7; tentative D call: TRBD1 (7 bases). This CDR3 is built from 17 residues. The V gene's germline CDR1 is KGHDR and CDR2 SFDVKD. The germline V and J ends were trimmed by 3 bases and 5 bases, with 22 bases remaining between them. The CDR3 protein is CATSDPKLGGGRDEQYF. CDR3 DNA: TGTGCCACCAGTGATCCAAAGTTAGGAGGGGGCCGGGACGAGCAGTACTTC.

This rearrangement joins TRBV3-1 (or the pseudogene TRBV3-2) to TRBJ1-3; no clear D. Germline-derived CDR1 and CDR2 are LGHDT and YNNKEL (reference sequence). This CDR3 has 11 residues. V was shortened by 0 bases and J by 7 bases, with 1 base between the two germline ends. CDR3 coding DNA: TGTGCCAGCAGCCAAGATAACACCATATATTTT. Its translation: CASSQDNTIYF.

The V call is TRBV7-3, the J call TRBJ2-1, with a weak D call TRBD2 (5 bases). The V gene's germline CDR1 is SGHTA and CDR2 FQGTGA. The CDR3 has 12 amino acids. Trimming stripped 2 bases from V and 7 bases from J, with 6 bases between. For the CDR3, the DNA is TGTGCCAGCAGCTTACCGGGGAATGAGCAGTTCTTC. This translates into CASSLPGNEQFF.

This chain links TRBV3-1 (or the pseudogene TRBV3-2) with TRBJ2-3; 7 bases fit TRBD1. Germline CDR1 is LGHDT and CDR2 is YNNKEL (reference sequence). V gave up 2 bases and J gave up 1 base; unmatched junction bases: 9. This CDR3 is 17 amino acids long. The DNA of the CDR3 is TGTGCCAGCAGCCAAATTACGGACAGGAGAGGCACAGATACGCAGTATTTT. As protein: CASSQITDRRGTDTQYF.

The chain links TRBV28 to TRBJ1-2; possible D gene TRBD1, 5 bases. Trimming stripped 5 bases from V and 4 bases from J, with 11 bases between. Germline CDR1 and CDR2: MDHEN and SYDVKM. The CDR3 spans 13 residues. CDR3 amino acids: CASSNTGSYGYTF. As DNA, the CDR3 is TGTGCCAGCAGTAACACAGGAAGCTATGGCTACACCTTC.